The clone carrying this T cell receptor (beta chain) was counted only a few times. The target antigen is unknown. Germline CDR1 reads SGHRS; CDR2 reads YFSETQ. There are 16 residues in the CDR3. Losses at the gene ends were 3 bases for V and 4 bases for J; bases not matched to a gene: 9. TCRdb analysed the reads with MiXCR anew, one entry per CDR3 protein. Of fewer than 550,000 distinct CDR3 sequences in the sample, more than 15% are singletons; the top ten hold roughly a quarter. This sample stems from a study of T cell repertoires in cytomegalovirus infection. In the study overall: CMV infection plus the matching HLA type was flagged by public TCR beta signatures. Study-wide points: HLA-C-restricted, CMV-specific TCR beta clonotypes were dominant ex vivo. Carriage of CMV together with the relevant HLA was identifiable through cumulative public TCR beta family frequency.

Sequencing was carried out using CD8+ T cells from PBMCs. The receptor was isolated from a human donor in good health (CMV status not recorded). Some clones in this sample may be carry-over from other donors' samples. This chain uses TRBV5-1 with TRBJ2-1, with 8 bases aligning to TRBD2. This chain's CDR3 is CASSSGSGTSYNEQFF. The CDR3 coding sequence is TGCGCCAGCAGCTCCGGCTCCGGGACTAGTTACAATGAGCAGTTCTTC.